The entry below describes one TCR beta chain. The data stem from a study of blood T cell repertoires in COVID-19. In the authors' methods: Using reference gene primer amplification, nucleated cell counts were estimated. Assay used: immunoSEQ multiplex PCR; TCRdb lists only in-frame clones, some missing. The D gene and trimming were derived from the DNA, and the V and J assignments and clone size from that table. Of 220,000 or so clones in the sample, roughly 84% are singletons; the top ten hold more than 2.5%. This CDR3 spans 16 amino acids. Between the trimmed V and J ends, which lost 2 bases and 1 base, there was a span of 11 bases. The V gene's germline CDR1 is KGHDR and CDR2 SFDVKD.

Sequences were obtained from peripheral blood. This sequence was found in a woman between 25 and 40 years old who had recovered from COVID-19. The rearrangement joins TRBV24-1 to TRBJ2-4; D uncertain. The CDR3 nucleotides read TGTGCCACCAGTGATTCCAGAGGTTTCGCCAAAAACATTCAGTACTTC. Its protein is CATSDSRGFAKNIQYF.